This T cell receptor beta chain was captured in a study of shared clonotypes between healthy human individuals. A single count supports this clone. Data came from immunoSEQ multiplex PCR; TCRdb stores just in-frame clones and leaves some out. The sample yields about 560,000 clones, roughly 79% seen once. All participating donors were Caucasian adults from Nashville, Tennessee. This receptor was identified in a woman aged 40 to 50 in good health. Some clones in this sample may be carry-over from other donors' samples. Sequenced sample: PBMCs.

This CDR3 reads CSASGNTEAFF. CDR3 nucleotides: TGCAGTGCTAGTGGGAACACTGAAGCTTTCTTT. The V and J genes are TRBV20-1 and TRBJ1-1, with D unresolved. The V gene lost 3 bases and the J gene lost 1 base, with 3 bases spanning the gap. Germline V gives CDR1 DFQATT, CDR2 SNEGSKA (reference sequence). The CDR3 spans 11 residues.